This T cell receptor beta chain was profiled in a study of cytotoxic CD8 clonotypes in ibrutinib-treated CLL. Study-level background: Median treatment time before response sampling was about 12 months, range 6 to 36.

The CDR3 totals 17 residues. The V gene end was trimmed by 6 bases and the J gene end by 0 bases; junction bases not matched to a gene: 12. Germline CDR1 and CDR2: MDHEN and SYDVKM. Whole-study findings and limits: Measured clonality at baseline was greater than in age-matched healthy donors and tracked with circulating CD8+ T-cell counts.

With regard to this clone: Its antigen remains unidentified.

The data were produced by immunoSEQ multiplex PCR, yet TCRdb's version contains in-frame clones alone and is incomplete. The data contain about 160,000 clones, less than 85% of them singletons. The chain couples TRBV28 to TRBJ2-3, with TRBD1 identical over 7 bases. This receptor was taken from a human donor with chronic lymphocytic leukemia. The source was PBMCs, collected after 24 months of ibrutinib treatment. The CDR3 sequence is CASSPPGQATSTDTQYF. The DNA for the CDR3 is TGTGCCAGCAGCCCCCCAGGACAGGCTACTAGCACAGATACGCAGTATTTT.